This T cell receptor beta chain was identified in a study of cytomegalovirus exposure and HLA in healthy donors. Germline V gene lookup returns CDR1 MDHEN and CDR2 SYDVKM. V was clipped by 5 bases and J by 12 bases, with 11 bases between them. The CDR3 spans 11 residues. PCR primers comprised 60 Vbeta and 13 Jbeta primers. Sequenced by immunoSEQ multiplex PCR; TCRdb stores in-frame clones only, minus some. The sample lists about 120,000 clones, 65% to 90% occurring once. The chain uses TRBV28 and TRBJ2-1, with D possibly being TRBD1 (6 bases). Sequencing was done on a sample of PBMCs. The TCR originated in a man aged 30 to 39 in good health and CMV-seronegative. The CDR3 bases are TGTGCCAGCAGTCTGACGGACAGGCAGTTCTTC. Its translation: CASSLTDRQFF.